This passage covers 25 T cell receptor beta chains from one sample sequenced in a study of T and B cells in COVID-19 patients. Each TRB amplification used roughly 240-550 ng of genomic DNA from blood. BIOMED2 TRB-A/B primer pools were used in multiplex TRB PCR. Each CDR3 protein is one row after TCRdb ran MiXCR on the multiplex PCR reads. The sample lists about 5,400 distinct CDR3 sequences; 27% were seen once. Sequenced sample: blood. These receptors originate from a human donor with active COVID-19.

This clonotype was counted only a few times. The chain joins TRBV25-1 to TRBJ1-6; no firm D call. The CDR3 length is 14 residues. The germline V gene has CDR1 MGHDK and CDR2 SYGVNS. Trimming shortened V by 2 bases and J by 9 bases, and 11 bases separated the two germline ends. This CDR3 reads CASSEAGRGSPLHF. In nucleotides, the CDR3 is TGTGCCAGCAGTGAAGCAGGCCGGGGTTCACCCCTCCACTTT.

Relative to its sample, this clonotype is medium-sized. The gene calls are TRBV30 and TRBJ2-7; 10 nucleotides match TRBD1. With V trimmed by 5 bases and J by 3 bases, 10 bases remained unmatched. CDR3 size: 15 residues. Germline CDR1 and CDR2: GTSNPN and SVGIG (reference sequence). The CDR3 spells CAWAGRDRGGYEQYF. CDR3 nucleotides: TGTGCCTGGGCGGGTAGGGACAGGGGCGGCTACGAGCAGTACTTC.

This clonotype is judged medium-sized. The chain has TRBV19 and TRBJ1-1; D ambiguous. Germline lookup yields CDR1 LNHDA and CDR2 SQIVND (reference sequence). The CDR3 contains 12 residues. The V gene lost 4 bases and the J gene lost 0 bases, with 3 bases spanning the gap. The CDR3 bases are TGTGCCAGTAGTAACTTGAACACTGAAGCTTTCTTT. Protein product: CASSNLNTEAFF.

This clonotype was found a few times. This chain joins TRBV20-1 and TRBJ2-3, with D tentatively TRBD1 (5 bases). The germline gives CDR1 DFQATT, CDR2 SNEGSKA (reference sequence). With 4 bases removed from V and 3 bases from J, the gap between germline ends came to 8 bases. The CDR3 contains 12 residues. The CDR3 DNA reads TGCAGTGCTATTCGACAGACAGATACGCAGTATTTT. This gives the protein CSAIRQTDTQYF.

By frequency in the sample, this clonotype is medium-sized. The J gene is TRBJ1-3, the V gene TRBV29-1; TRBD1 might be the D (5 bases). The germline gives CDR1 SQVTM, CDR2 ANQGSEA. Trimming cost V 4 bases and J 1 base, with 8 bases left between them. CDR3 size: 13 residues. The CDR3 here is CSVVGGSGNTIYF. The CDR3 coding sequence is TGCAGCGTTGTGGGGGGTTCTGGAAACACCATATATTTT.

The rearrangement links TRBV7-2 to TRBJ1-1; D is uncertain. Germline assignment: CDR1 SGHTA and CDR2 FQGNSA. V dropped 5 bases and J dropped 1 base, with 14 bases sitting between them. The CDR3 extends over 15 amino acids. The CDR3: CASSPRRSRNTEAFF. For the CDR3, the DNA is TGTGCCAGCAGCCCCAGGCGGTCGAGGAACACTGAAGCTTTCTTT.

A note on this clonotype: A much larger clone lies one base from this, so it may be a read error. The V call is TRBV6-5, the J call TRBJ2-2; D gene unclear. The CDR3 covers 13 residues. Germline values: CDR1 MNHEY, CDR2 SVGAGI. The CDR3 sequence is CASSESPKRELFF. Written as DNA, the CDR3 is TGCGCCAGCAGTGAGTCTCCAAAGAGGGAGCTGTTTTTT.

This clonotype is categorized as medium-sized. The J gene is TRBJ2-5, the V gene TRBV27; D may match TRBD1 or TRBD2 (6 bases each). This CDR3 has 16 amino acids. The germline V and J ends were trimmed by 6 bases and 1 base, with 18 bases remaining between them. The germline V gene encodes CDR1 MNHEY and CDR2 SMNVEV (reference sequence). CDR3 amino acids: CASRPHQGRSQETQYF. In DNA, the CDR3 is TGTGCCAGCAGACCCCATCAGGGGAGGTCCCAAGAGACCCAGTACTTC.

This clonotype is judged medium-sized. The genes are TRBV6-6 and TRBJ2-3, with D unclear. The CDR3 consists of 15 residues. Deletions cut 6 bases from V and 0 bases from J, with 13 bases between. CDR1 and CDR2 (germline): MNHNY, SVGAGI (reference sequence). This CDR3 is CASSQVPGSTDTQYF. The CDR3 coding sequence is TGTGCCAGCAGCCAAGTTCCGGGTAGCACAGATACGCAGTATTTT.

This clonotype is medium-sized in the sample. The V and J genes are TRBV18 and TRBJ1-4; 8 nucleotides match TRBD1. Trimming took 1 base from V and 8 from J; bases not matched to a gene: 9. CDR3 length: 16 amino acids. Germline lookup yields CDR1 KGHSH and CDR2 LQKENI. This CDR3 is CASSPLPGGAGEKLFF. CDR3 DNA sequence: TGTGCCAGCTCACCACTCCCAGGGGGCGCCGGGGAAAAACTGTTTTTT.

This sequence joins TRBV19 and TRBJ2-2; 8 bases line up with TRBD1. CDR3 length equals 16 residues. Germline CDR1 is LNHDA and CDR2 is SQIVND (reference sequence). J lost 5 bases, V lost 2 bases, and 7 bases had no gene match. CDR3 region: CASSIQGAPRTGELFF. CDR3 DNA sequence: TGTGCCAGTAGTATACAGGGGGCCCCGAGGACCGGGGAGCTGTTTTTT.

This clonotype is medium-sized by share. The V and J genes are TRBV27 and TRBJ2-7, with D maybe TRBD2 (6 bases). Germline CDR1 MNHEY, CDR2 SMNVEV (reference sequence). CDR3 length equals 12 residues. The V end was cut by 2 bases, the J end by 7 bases, with 9 bases between. The CDR3 nucleotides read TGTGCCAGCAGTTTACCCCGGGGGGAGCAGTACTTC. Protein: CASSLPRGEQYF.

This clonotype is medium-sized by share. V and J are TRBV19 and TRBJ1-5; TRBD1 matches 8 bases. Germline V gene sequence: CDR1 LNHDA, CDR2 SQIVND (reference sequence). The CDR3 extends over 13 amino acids. V was pared by 4 bases and J by 7 bases, with 3 bases of the junction left unmatched. The CDR3 region is CASSKDRVQPQHF. Here the CDR3 DNA reads TGTGCCAGTAGTAAGGACAGGGTCCAGCCCCAGCATTTT.

This chain connects TRBV11-3 to TRBJ1-3, with unresolved D. V was cut by 3 bases and J by 0 bases, with 3 bases left in between. Germline CDR1 SGHNT, CDR2 YENEEA. The CDR3 spans 13 residues. CDR3 sequence (DNA): TGTGCCAGCAGCTTTTTCTCTGGAAACACCATATATTTT. Translation gives CASSFFSGNTIYF.

V is TRBV20-1 and J is TRBJ1-6; no reliable D call. Looked up from germline, CDR1 is DFQATT and CDR2 is SNEGSKA (reference sequence). The ends were cut back, 1 base at V and 13 bases at J, with 14 bases in the middle. The CDR3 contains 13 residues. This CDR3 is CSARGGESDPLHF. In DNA, the CDR3 is TGCAGTGCTAGAGGCGGGGAAAGTGATCCCCTCCACTTT.

Only a few counts were recorded for this clonotype. V gene TRBV5-6 combines with J gene TRBJ2-2; 13 bases match TRBD2. Germline trimming cut 2 bases from V and 3 bases from J; bases unmatched to any gene: 1. This CDR3 is built from 16 residues. Germline V gene sequence: CDR1 SGHDT, CDR2 YYEEEE. The DNA of the CDR3 is TGTGCCAGCAGCTTTGGACTAGCGGGAGACACCGGGGAGCTGTTTTTT. Encoded protein: CASSFGLAGDTGELFF.

Only a few counts were recorded for this clonotype. The V call is TRBV7-9, the J call TRBJ1-1; 7 bases are a match to TRBD1. V lost 7 bases to trimming and J lost 10 bases; unmatched junction nucleotides: 12. CDR1 is SEHNR, CDR2 FQNEAQ, per germline (reference sequence). This CDR3 region has 13 residues. CDR3 region: CASIPWEGARAFF. The CDR3 DNA sequence: TGTGCCAGCATCCCGTGGGAGGGGGCTAGAGCTTTCTTT.

This clonotype is termed medium-sized (0.01 to 0.1%). The chain combines TRBV5-6 with TRBJ1-2; no clear D gene. Germline V gene data show CDR1 as SGHDT and CDR2 as YYEEEE. This CDR3 region has 14 residues. V lost 0 bases to trimming and J lost 2 bases, with 8 bases between them. The CDR3 is CASSLEGKNYGYTF. The CDR3, as DNA: TGTGCCAGCAGCTTGGAGGGCAAAAACTATGGCTACACCTTC.

Sample share makes this clonotype large. The V gene is TRBV19, the J gene TRBJ2-6, with TRBD1 identical over 7 bases. CDR1 and CDR2 (germline): LNHDA, SQIVND (reference sequence). The CDR3 is 17 residues long. Trimming cost V 5 bases and J 0 bases; bases outside gene matches: 7. CDR3 in amino acids: CASSPQGFSSGANVLTF. The CDR3 DNA follows: TGTGCCAGTAGTCCACAGGGGTTCTCCTCTGGGGCCAACGTCCTGACTTTC.

The V gene is TRBV12-3 or TRBV12-4, the J gene TRBJ2-2; 14 bases agree with TRBD2. This CDR3 region has 20 residues. The ends lost 5 bases at V and 7 bases at J; junction bases unmatched: 18. The CDR3 here is CASSLPDRETSGRAFGELFF. CDR3 DNA sequence: TGTGCCAGCAGTCTACCTGACAGGGAGACTAGCGGGAGGGCCTTCGGGGAGCTGTTTTTT.

This clonotype has a handful of counts. V gene TRBV12-3 or TRBV12-4 combines with J gene TRBJ2-7; 10 bases are a match to TRBD1. The CDR3 runs 15 residues. Trimming removed 5 bases from V and 1 base from J; junction bases left unmatched: 5. The CDR3, as DNA: TGTGCCAGCAGTCCGCGGGACAGGGGTTCCTACGAGCAGTACTTC. Its protein is CASSPRDRGSYEQYF.

Relative to its sample, this clonotype is medium-sized. V and J are TRBV27 and TRBJ1-2; D is possibly TRBD1 (6 bases). Trimming left V 8 bases short and J 7 bases short, with 17 bases between. The CDR3 consists of 13 residues. Germline V gene lookup returns CDR1 MNHEY and CDR2 SMNVEV (reference sequence). The CDR3 loop is CASRSGGRGGYTF. CDR3 in DNA: TGTGCCAGCCGGTCCGGGGGGCGCGGTGGCTACACCTTC.

Ten or more counts support this clonotype. The rearrangement links TRBV5-6 to TRBJ1-5; 7 bases are shared with TRBD1. J lost 6 bases, V lost 0 bases, and 9 bases had no gene match. The CDR3 spans 16 residues. Germline V gene lookup returns CDR1 SGHDT and CDR2 YYEEEE. CDR3: CASSLAGGQFSQPQHF. The DNA for the CDR3 is TGTGCCAGCAGCTTGGCCGGGGGACAGTTTAGTCAGCCCCAGCATTTT.

Sample share makes this clonotype medium-sized. The chain recombines TRBV18 with TRBJ2-7; tentative D call: TRBD1 (5 bases). The CDR3 spans 11 residues. Germline loops: CDR1 KGHSH, CDR2 LQKENI. The V end was cut by 2 bases, the J end by 6 bases, with 5 bases between. CDR3 in amino acids: CASSPGAEQYF. CDR3 coding DNA: TGTGCCAGCTCACCAGGGGCCGAGCAGTACTTC.

A few counts support this clonotype. V is TRBV5-4 and J is TRBJ2-1; maybe TRBD2 (5 bases). The CDR3 is 15 amino acids. CDR1 and CDR2 (germline): SGHNT, YYREEE (reference sequence). V lost 4 bases to trimming and J lost 8 bases, with 19 bases between them. In DNA, the CDR3 is TGTGCCAGCAGCCCGGCCTATCAAGCCGGGGATGAGCAGTTCTTC. It yields the protein CASSPAYQAGDEQFF.